The clone carrying this TCR beta chain has a handful of counts. Antigen: not known. The data were obtained in a study of beta chain features in type 1 diabetes. Study-wide context: The number of sorted cells examined across all samples was around 99 million.

Isolation of CD4+ naive, central memory, regulatory and stem cell-like memory cells was achieved by sorting via CD45RO/CCR7/CD25/CD127/CD95/CD27. Study findings and constraints: Researchers report that Type 1 diabetes patients had moderately but significantly shorter TCRB CDR3s across all four CD4+ subsets. TCRB repertoires of naive, central memory and Treg cells appeared more similar among patients than among healthy donors.

The investigators reverse transcribed all of the isolated RNA, so they sequenced expressed TCRB transcripts. TCRdb's table, derived via immunoSEQ multiplex PCR, lists solely in-frame clones and lacks some. The sample lists about 710,000 clones, more than 12% occurring once. The CDR3 runs 17 residues. Germline loops: CDR1 SGHTA, CDR2 FQGNSA. Deletions cut 5 bases from V and 4 bases from J, with 20 bases between. This clonotype was sampled from a man between 18 and 29 years old with type 1 diabetes. The genes are TRBV7-2 and TRBJ2-2; D is unresolved. Sequencing was carried out using naive CD4+ T cells from blood. CDR3 sequence reads: CASSRLRRGSLTGELFF. In DNA, the CDR3 is TGTGCCAGCAGCCGCCTGAGGCGCGGCTCGCTCACCGGGGAGCTGTTTTTT.